The clone carrying this T cell receptor (beta chain) was recorded many times. The data were taken from a study of T cells in Graves' hyperthyroidism and ophthalmopathy. Hyperthyroidism patients were newly diagnosed, had disease duration under 2 months, and were aged 18 to 65 years. TCR beta CDR3 regions were amplified from RNA transcripts. The TCR CDR3 first-round RT-PCR relied on the HTBI primer set. TCRdb fed the multiplex PCR reads into MiXCR, producing one record per CDR3 protein. The table lists about 760,000 distinct CDR3 sequences, 30% to 40% of them singletons. Germline values: CDR1 SQVTM, CDR2 ANQGSEA. The CDR3 is made up of 12 amino acids. The V gene lost 6 bases and the J gene lost 2 bases, with 8 bases spanning the gap.

Input material: blood. The chain is built from TRBV29-1 and TRBJ1-5; D uncertain. The sequence came from a woman between 35 and 50 years old with Graves' hyperthyroidism. DNA of the CDR3: TGCAGCGTAGTAGACGGCAATCAGCCCCAGCATTTT. This encodes CSVVDGNQPQHF.